The entry below gives a single TCR beta chain sequence along with its context. This sample was taken from a study of CD8 T cells in Susac syndrome. This CDR3 region has 13 residues. Trimming pared 4 bases from V and 4 bases from J, leaving 10 bases between. Germline V CDR1 and CDR2: SGHKS, YYEKEE (reference sequence). The RNA, about 0.5 to 1 ug, was put through reverse transcription using random hexamers. TCRdb used MiXCR to reprocess the immunoSEQ multiplex PCR reads, holding one entry per CDR3 protein. The top ten clones hold around 0.12% of a sample with around 170,000 distinct CDR3 sequences, more than 95% of them seen once. TEMRA cells were FACS-enriched, with CD8+ and CD4+ T cells isolated negatively.

The chain links TRBV5-5 to TRBJ2-3, with a tentative D call TRBD1 (5 bases). The receptor was isolated from a human donor with Susac syndrome. The sequenced sample consisted of CD4+ T cells from PBMCs. CDR3 sequence: CASSQGPPDTQYF. Written as DNA, the CDR3 is TGTGCCAGCAGCCAGGGCCCTCCAGATACGCAGTATTTT. Looking up the rest from reference TRBV5-5 and TRBJ2-3 gives the full variable domain: DAGVTQSPTHLIKTRGQQVTLRCSPISGHKSVSWYQQVLGQGPQFIFQYYEKEERGRGNFPDRFSARQFPNYSSELNVNALLLGDSALYLCASSQGPPDTQYFGPGTRLTVL.